The entry that follows covers one TCR beta chain sequence. These data are taken from a study of blood T cell repertoires in COVID-19. Here immunoSEQ multiplex PCR was the method, and the copy in TCRdb shows in-frame clones only, minus some. This sample has a few hundred thousand clones, with roughly 81% found just once. Germline assignment: CDR1 SGHRS and CDR2 YFSETQ. This CDR3 contains 15 residues. The V and J ends lost 7 bases and 7 bases, in that order; junction bases with no gene match: 16. Material for sequencing was peripheral blood. V usage is TRBV5-1 and J usage is TRBJ1-2, with 7 bases matching TRBD1. The clonotype originates from a man between 50 and 59 years old who had recovered from COVID-19. The CDR3 DNA follows: TGCGCCAGCGGGCCAGACAGGGCCCTTGGAGCTGGCTACACCTTC. This translates into CASGPDRALGAGYTF.